The sequence of this T cell receptor (beta chain) was determined in a study of shared clonotypes between healthy human individuals. General study results and limits: Non-shared clonotypes had lower generation probabilities than those shared by all four donors.

V gave up 2 bases and J gave up 1 base, with 5 bases separating them. CDR1 is GTSNPN, CDR2 SVGIG, per germline (reference sequence). CDR3 size: 12 residues. As concerns this clone: Its antigen is unidentified. Other DNA sequences in this sample translate to the same CDR3.

The naive CD8 population came from CD45RO-negative cells selected for CCR7, without terminally differentiated effector memory CD45RA+ cells. The table came from immunoSEQ multiplex PCR; TCRdb's copy has only in-frame clones and leaves some out. Here the sample spans about 2 million clones, about 95% being singletons. The receptor was isolated from a man in his late teens or twenties in good health. V and J are TRBV30 and TRBJ1-1, with D uncertain. The sample taken for sequencing was naive CD8+ T cells sorted from blood. This chain's CDR3 is CAWSLWNTEAFF. In nucleotides, the CDR3 is TGTGCCTGGAGTTTATGGAACACTGAAGCTTTCTTT. Based on the CDR3 plus reference TRBV30 and TRBJ1-1, the full variable domain is SQTIHQWPATLVQPVGSPLSLECTVEGTSNPNLYWYRQAAGRGLQLLFYSVGIGQISSEVPQNLSASRPQDRQFILSSKKLLLSDSGFYLCAWSLWNTEAFFGQGTRLTVV.